The rows below give T cell receptor beta chains drawn from one sample of a study of cytomegalovirus exposure and HLA in healthy donors. The data were produced by immunoSEQ multiplex PCR, yet TCRdb's version contains in-frame clones alone and is incomplete. The sample consists of 250,000 to 400,000 clones, 88% of them appearing once. Sample: PBMCs. Source of these receptors: a man younger than 45 in good health and CMV-seronegative. The CDR3 runs from the conserved cysteine through the conserved F or W. Clone size, where shown, is once, few, many, or a class for clones that have expanded.

v_call: TRBV27
j_call: TRBJ2-7
clone_size: -
cdr3_aa: CASRPNPGATYEQYF

v_call: TRBV4-1
j_call: TRBJ1-5
clone_size: once
cdr3_aa: CASSQDRAQAVEGRQPQHF

v_call: TRBV5-1
j_call: TRBJ2-1
clone_size: -
cdr3_aa: CASSFLAGSYNEQFF

v_call: TRBV18
j_call: TRBJ1-6
clone_size: -
cdr3_aa: CASSPAGLREFSPLHF

v_call: TRBV2
j_call: TRBJ2-5
clone_size: once
cdr3_aa: CASSEAVASGSETQYF

v_call: TRBV10-3
j_call: TRBJ1-1
clone_size: -
cdr3_aa: CAIRAPTTEAFF

v_call: TRBV5-1
j_call: TRBJ1-6
clone_size: -
cdr3_aa: CASRQEHSYNSPLHF

v_call: TRBV7-8
j_call: TRBJ2-3
clone_size: -
cdr3_aa: CASTPRTSGNTQYF

v_call: TRBV6-1
j_call: TRBJ2-3
clone_size: -
cdr3_aa: CASSAKVAGASTDTQYF

v_call: TRBV19
j_call: TRBJ2-7
clone_size: once
cdr3_aa: CASSIGSGGGYEQYF